Listed below are T cell receptor beta chains from one sample, sequenced in a study of cytomegalovirus exposure and HLA in healthy donors. Clones were sequenced by immunoSEQ multiplex PCR, and TCRdb holds only the in-frame ones, with some missing. The data hold about 82,000 clones, with 85% to 95% observed a single time. Sequenced material: PBMCs. The receptors shown here come from a man in his late teens or twenties in good health and CMV-seronegative. Both conserved end residues are part of each CDR3. A D gene is named only where the DNA matches it firmly. Clone size is shown for a subset of rows, as once, few, many or a class of expanded clone.

>many|TRBV19|16|TRBJ1-5|TRBD1
CASSRTGVNSNQPQHF
TGTGCCAGTAGTCGTACAGGGGTCAATAGCAATCAGCCCCAGCATTTT
>-|TRBV19|15|TRBJ1-2|TRBD1
CASSIPPMTGKGYTF
TGTGCCAGTAGTATACCTCCTATGACAGGGAAGGGCTACACCTTC
>once|TRBV2|14|TRBJ2-1|-
CASSEGQAYNEQFF
TGTGCCAGCAGTGAAGGCCAGGCATACAATGAGCAGTTCTTC
>-|TRBV12-5|14|TRBJ2-7|TRBD1
CASGDRDRGHEQYF
TGTGCTAGTGGGGACCGGGACAGGGGGCACGAGCAGTACTTC
>-|TRBV29-1|12|TRBJ2-1|TRBD1
CSGDRGRNEQFF
TGCAGCGGGGACAGGGGTAGGAATGAGCAGTTCTTC
>-|TRBV6-5|14|TRBJ1-2|-
CASSYTPVSYGYTF
TGTGCCAGCAGTTACACGCCGGTGTCTTATGGCTACACCTTC
>-|TRBV7-9|17|TRBJ2-1|-
CASSPYRDSFSYNEQFF
TGTGCCAGCAGTCCCTACCGGGACTCTTTTTCCTACAATGAGCAGTTCTTC
>once|TRBV27|15|TRBJ1-1|-
CASSLGEGIFPEAFF
TGTGCCAGCAGTTTAGGGGAGGGGATCTTCCCTGAAGCTTTCTTT
>-|TRBV30|14|TRBJ1-4|-
CAWSVWPLNEKLFF
TGTGCCTGGAGTGTATGGCCCCTTAATGAAAAACTGTTTTTT
>-|TRBV6-5|15|TRBJ2-7|TRBD1
CASSSGPGTAYEQYF
TGTGCCAGCAGTTCAGGCCCCGGGACAGCATATGAGCAGTACTTC
>-|TRBV9|15|TRBJ2-1|TRBD2
CASSARLAGRNEQFF
TGTGCCAGCAGCGCCCGACTAGCGGGAAGGAATGAGCAGTTCTTC
>-|TRBV10-2|16|TRBJ2-5|-
CASSTSAGLYGETQYF
TGCGCCAGCAGTACTAGTGCAGGACTGTACGGGGAGACCCAGTACTTC
>-|TRBV4-1|16|TRBJ1-4|-
CASSRLGWARREKLFF
TGCGCCAGCAGCCGGTTGGGTTGGGCCAGGCGCGAAAAACTGTTTTTT
>-|TRBV9|15|TRBJ2-3|-
CASSVVSGSTDTQYF
TGTGCCAGCAGCGTAGTAAGCGGGAGCACAGATACGCAGTATTTT
>-|TRBV7-9|13|TRBJ1-1|TRBD1
CASSLTGRTEAFF
TGTGCCAGCAGCTTGACAGGGCGGACTGAAGCTTTCTTT
>-|TRBV4-2|15|TRBJ1-1|-
CASSQDRRVNTEAFF
TGTGCCAGCAGCCAAGATCGCAGGGTGAACACTGAAGCTTTCTTT
>-|TRBV5-6|15|TRBJ1-4|TRBD1
CASSANGQGAEKLFF
TGTGCCAGCAGCGCCAATGGACAGGGGGCAGAAAAACTGTTTTTT
>-|TRBV5-4|15|TRBJ1-2|-
CASSPFITGPYGYTF
TGTGCCAGCAGCCCGTTTATAACAGGGCCCTATGGCTACACCTTC
>-|TRBV18|14|TRBJ1-2|TRBD1
CASSRGQPNYGYTF
TGTGCCAGCTCCCGGGGACAGCCTAACTATGGCTACACCTTC
>-|TRBV4-2|19|TRBJ2-2|TRBD2
CASSQEGLAGGKVKGELFF
TGTGCCAGCAGCCAAGAGGGACTAGCGGGAGGTAAGGTGAAAGGGGAGCTGTTTTTT
>-|TRBV2|13|TRBJ2-1|-
CASRKDWGNEQFF
TGTGCCAGCAGAAAGGACTGGGGTAATGAGCAGTTCTTC
>-|TRBV28|15|TRBJ2-7|TRBD1
CASSSRQGSPYEQYF
TGTGCCAGCAGTTCCAGACAGGGGTCACCCTACGAGCAGTACTTC
>once|TRBV9|14|TRBJ2-4|TRBD1
CASSALGQQNIQYF
TGTGCCAGCAGCGCGCTGGGACAGCAAAACATTCAGTACTTC
>-|TRBV6-1|12|TRBJ1-5|-
CASSEEGRVQHF
TGTGCCAGCAGTGAAGAGGGGAGGGTACAGCATTTT
>-|TRBV5-6|13|TRBJ1-6|-
CASSLGRVSPLHF
TGTGCCAGCAGCTTGGGCAGGGTATCACCCCTCCACTTT
>-|TRBV7-9|15|TRBJ2-6|-
CASIPTASGANVLTF
TGTGCCAGCATCCCTACAGCCTCTGGGGCCAACGTCCTGACTTTC
>-|TRBV29-1|15|TRBJ2-3|TRBD2
CSAPGLAGPRDTQYF
TGCAGCGCTCCGGGACTAGCGGGGCCGCGGGATACGCAGTATTTT
>-|TRBV30|14|TRBJ1-5|TRBD1
CAWSGGQGDQPQHF
TGTGCCTGGAGCGGCGGACAGGGCGATCAGCCCCAGCATTTT
>-|TRBV6-5|14|TRBJ1-3|-
CASSYSRSGNTIYF
TGTGCCAGCAGTTACTCGAGGTCTGGAAACACCATATATTTT
>few|TRBV2|16|TRBJ2-7|-
CASSDLAAHTPYEQYF
TGTGCCAGCAGTGATCTGGCTGCACACACCCCCTACGAGCAGTACTTC
>once|TRBV18|17|TRBJ1-2|-
CASSPRPAGLPPYGYTF
TGTGCCAGCTCACCACGTCCCGCAGGGCTGCCTCCCTATGGCTACACCTTC
>-|TRBV9|16|TRBJ1-1|-
CASSAGYLQRDTEAFF
TGTGCCAGCAGCGCGGGATACCTACAGAGGGACACTGAAGCTTTCTTT
>-|TRBV30|11|TRBJ2-5|TRBD2
CAWTGGETQYF
TGTGCCTGGACCGGGGGGGAGACCCAGTACTTC
>few|TRBV5-4|16|TRBJ2-7|TRBD2
CASSVVAGGSAYEQYF
TGTGCCAGCAGCGTTGTAGCGGGGGGGTCCGCCTACGAGCAGTACTTC
>-|TRBV10-3|14|TRBJ2-5|TRBD2
CAISESGAQETQYF
TGTGCCATCAGTGAGAGCGGGGCCCAAGAGACCCAGTACTTC
>-|TRBV5-1|15|TRBJ1-4|-
CASSQDPGVNEKLFF
TGCGCCAGCAGCCAGGACCCCGGGGTGAATGAAAAACTGTTTTTT
>-|TRBV11-2|16|TRBJ2-2|TRBD2
CASSWGGSANTGELFF
TGTGCCAGCAGCTGGGGGGGTTCGGCGAACACCGGGGAGCTGTTTTTT
>-|TRBV7-9|14|TRBJ2-7|-
CASSSGERAYEQYF
TGTGCCAGCAGCTCCGGGGAGAGGGCTTACGAGCAGTACTTC
>-|TRBV29-1|17|TRBJ2-6|TRBD1
CSVARDRGLRGANVLTF
TGCAGCGTTGCCCGGGACAGGGGGCTTCGGGGGGCCAACGTCCTGACTTTC
>-|TRBV2|15|TRBJ1-5|TRBD1
CASREDRAGNQPQHF
TGTGCCAGCAGAGAGGACAGGGCTGGCAATCAGCCCCAGCATTTT
>-|TRBV27|16|TRBJ2-7|-
CASSPRLRTANYEQYF
TGTGCCAGCAGTCCCCGGCTTCGGACAGCAAACTACGAGCAGTACTTC
>-|TRBV13|14|TRBJ1-1|-
CASSFGPGNTEAFF
TGTGCCAGCAGCTTTGGGCCAGGGAACACTGAAGCTTTCTTT
>many|TRBV6-4|16|TRBJ2-5|TRBD2
CASSAGTSGGAETQYF
TGTGCCAGCAGTGCCGGGACTAGCGGGGGAGCGGAGACCCAGTACTTC
>-|TRBV19|15|TRBJ1-1|-
CASSGDISVIVGAFF
TGTGCCAGTAGTGGGGACATCAGTGTAATTGTAGGAGCTTTCTTT
>once|TRBV19|13|TRBJ2-5|-
CASSTPGVETQYF
TGTGCCAGTAGTACACCAGGGGTGGAGACCCAGTACTTC
>-|TRBV4-3|15|TRBJ2-1|-
CASSRGTEPYNEQFF
TGCGCCAGCAGTCGCGGGACAGAACCCTACAATGAGCAGTTCTTC
>-|TRBV19|15|TRBJ2-7|TRBD1
CASSIGTGSSYEQYF
TGTGCCAGTAGTATTGGGACAGGGAGCTCCTACGAGCAGTACTTC
>-|TRBV6-5|14|TRBJ1-2|-
CASSYSERGYGYTF
TGTGCCAGCAGTTACTCGGAAAGGGGCTATGGCTACACCTTC
>-|TRBV10-3|14|TRBJ2-7|TRBD1
CATLDRGQSYEQYF
TGTGCCACCCTAGACAGGGGGCAAAGCTACGAGCAGTACTTC
>-|TRBV5-1|15|TRBJ1-2|TRBD1
CASSLVQGAIYGYTF
TGCGCCAGCAGCTTGGTACAGGGGGCAATCTATGGCTACACCTTC